This TCR beta chain is from a study of blood T cell repertoires in COVID-19. J gave up 1 base and V 5 bases, and 12 bases lay outside the gene matches. The CDR3 is 16 amino acids. CDR1 SGHKS and CDR2 YYEKEE come from the germline V gene (reference sequence). Repertoires were generated with immunoSEQ multiplex PCR, while TCRdb's copy carries only in-frame clones and drops some. Among 250,000 to 350,000 clones listed, about 90% were seen once. V usage is TRBV5-5 and J usage is TRBJ2-7; 7 bases are shared with TRBD1. Sequencing input: PBMCs or T cells enriched from blood (not recorded which). The clonotype was recovered from a woman aged 45 to 65 who had been exposed to COVID-19. The CDR3 sequence: CASSRKTGPTSYEQYF. In nucleotides, the CDR3 is TGTGCCAGCAGTAGAAAGACAGGGCCGACGTCCTACGAGCAGTACTTC.